This TCR beta chain was recovered during a study of cytomegalovirus exposure and HLA in healthy donors. Study-wide results and limits: In a later analysis, at a false discovery rate of 0.05, 15,000 to 20,000 TCR beta sequences matched HLA alleles.

A word on this clone: The antigen is not known.

The PCR contained 60 Vbeta and 13 Jbeta primers. Sequenced by immunoSEQ multiplex PCR; TCRdb stores in-frame clones only, minus some. The sample lists 90,000 or so clones, over 70% occurring once. Trimming cost V 6 bases and J 1 base, with 9 bases left between them. The CDR3 runs 13 residues. Germline CDR1 reads LNHDA; CDR2 reads SQIVND (reference sequence). The sequenced material came from PBMCs. The TCR comes from a man aged 50 to 60 in good health and CMV-seropositive. The chain carries TRBV19 and TRBJ1-1; D might be TRBD1 (6 bases). The CDR3 reads CASRHRENTEAFF. CDR3 DNA sequence: TGTGCCAGTAGGCACAGGGAGAACACTGAAGCTTTCTTT.